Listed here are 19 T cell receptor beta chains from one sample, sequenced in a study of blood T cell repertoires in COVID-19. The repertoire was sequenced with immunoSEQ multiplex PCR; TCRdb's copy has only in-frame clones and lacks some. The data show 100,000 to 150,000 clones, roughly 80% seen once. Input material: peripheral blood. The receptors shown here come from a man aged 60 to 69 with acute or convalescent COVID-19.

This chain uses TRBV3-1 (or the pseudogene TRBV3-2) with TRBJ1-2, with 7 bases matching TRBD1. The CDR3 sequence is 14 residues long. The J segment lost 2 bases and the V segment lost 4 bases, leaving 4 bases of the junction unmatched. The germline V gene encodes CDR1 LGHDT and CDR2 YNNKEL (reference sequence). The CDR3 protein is CASSRMTGNYGYTF. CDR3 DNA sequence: TGTGCCAGCAGCCGAATGACAGGGAACTATGGCTACACCTTC.

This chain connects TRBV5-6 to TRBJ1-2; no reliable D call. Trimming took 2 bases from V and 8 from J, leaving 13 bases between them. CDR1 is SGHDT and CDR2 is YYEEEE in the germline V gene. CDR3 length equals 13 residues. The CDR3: CASSLRGDGGYTF. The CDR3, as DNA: TGTGCCAGCAGCTTACGGGGAGATGGAGGCTACACCTTC.

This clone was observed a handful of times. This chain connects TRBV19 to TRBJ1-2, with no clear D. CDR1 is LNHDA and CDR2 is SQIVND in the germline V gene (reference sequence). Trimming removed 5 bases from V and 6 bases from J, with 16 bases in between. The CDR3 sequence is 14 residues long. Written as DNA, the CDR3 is TGTGCCAGTAGTTGGGCGACAACAACCAATGGCTACACCTTC. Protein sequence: CASSWATTTNGYTF.

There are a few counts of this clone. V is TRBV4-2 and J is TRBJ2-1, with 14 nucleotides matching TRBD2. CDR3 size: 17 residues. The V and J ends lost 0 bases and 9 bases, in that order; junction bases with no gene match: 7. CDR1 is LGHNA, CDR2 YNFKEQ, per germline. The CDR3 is CASSQEDGTSGSREQFF. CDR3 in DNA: TGTGCCAGCAGCCAAGAAGACGGGACTAGCGGGAGTCGTGAGCAGTTCTTC.

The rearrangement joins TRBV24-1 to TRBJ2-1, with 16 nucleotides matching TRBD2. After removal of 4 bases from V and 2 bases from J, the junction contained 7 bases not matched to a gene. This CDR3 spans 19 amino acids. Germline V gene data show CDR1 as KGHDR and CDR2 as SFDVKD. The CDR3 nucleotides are TGTGCCACCAGTGACCCGGGGACTAGCGGGGGGGCCCCCTACAATGAGCAGTTCTTC. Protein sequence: CATSDPGTSGGAPYNEQFF.

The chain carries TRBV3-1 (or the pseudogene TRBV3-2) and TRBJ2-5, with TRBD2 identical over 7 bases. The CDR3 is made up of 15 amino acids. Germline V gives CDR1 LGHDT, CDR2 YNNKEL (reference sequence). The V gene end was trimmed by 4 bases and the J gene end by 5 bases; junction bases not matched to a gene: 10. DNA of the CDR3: TGTGCCAGCAGCCCACGGCGGGAGTATAGGGAGACCCAGTACTTC. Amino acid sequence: CASSPRREYRETQYF.

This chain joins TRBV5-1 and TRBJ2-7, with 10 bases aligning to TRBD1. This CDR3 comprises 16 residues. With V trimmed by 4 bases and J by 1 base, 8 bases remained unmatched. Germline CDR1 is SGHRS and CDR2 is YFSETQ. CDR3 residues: CASSLIGTGDSYEQYF. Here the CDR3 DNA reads TGCGCCAGCAGCCTAATAGGGACAGGGGATTCCTACGAGCAGTACTTC.

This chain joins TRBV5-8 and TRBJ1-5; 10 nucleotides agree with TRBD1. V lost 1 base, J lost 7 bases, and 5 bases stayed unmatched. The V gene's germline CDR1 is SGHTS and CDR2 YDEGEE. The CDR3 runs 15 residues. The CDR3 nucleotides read TGTGCCAGCAGCTTGTCGACAGGGGGCGGGCAGCCCCAGCATTTT. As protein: CASSLSTGGGQPQHF.

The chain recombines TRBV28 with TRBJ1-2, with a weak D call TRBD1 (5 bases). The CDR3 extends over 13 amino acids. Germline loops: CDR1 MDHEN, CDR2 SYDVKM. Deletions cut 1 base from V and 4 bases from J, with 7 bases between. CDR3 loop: CASSLLGAYGYTF. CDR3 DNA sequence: TGTGCCAGCAGTTTATTAGGGGCCTATGGCTACACCTTC.

The chain's CDR3 is CASLRRQTDNEQFF. CDR3 DNA sequence: TGTGCCAGCCTCCGGCGGCAGACTGACAATGAGCAGTTCTTC. The chain uses TRBV7-9 and TRBJ2-1; no clear D gene. The germline gives CDR1 SEHNR, CDR2 FQNEAQ (reference sequence). The CDR3 contains 14 residues. V lost 8 bases, J lost 5 bases, and 16 bases lay in between.

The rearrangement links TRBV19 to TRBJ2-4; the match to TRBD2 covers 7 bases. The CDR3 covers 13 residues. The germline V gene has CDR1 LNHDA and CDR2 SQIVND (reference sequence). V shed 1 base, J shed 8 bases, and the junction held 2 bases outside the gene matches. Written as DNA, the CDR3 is TGTGCCAGTAGTATAGCTGGGGGGGACATTCAGTACTTC. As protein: CASSIAGGDIQYF.

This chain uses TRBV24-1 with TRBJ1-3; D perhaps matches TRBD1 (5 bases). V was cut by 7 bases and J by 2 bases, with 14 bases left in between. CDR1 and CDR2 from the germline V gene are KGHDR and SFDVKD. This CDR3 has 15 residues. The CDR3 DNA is TGTGCCACCAGAGACAGCTACTCAACTGGAAACACCATATATTTT. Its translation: CATRDSYSTGNTIYF.

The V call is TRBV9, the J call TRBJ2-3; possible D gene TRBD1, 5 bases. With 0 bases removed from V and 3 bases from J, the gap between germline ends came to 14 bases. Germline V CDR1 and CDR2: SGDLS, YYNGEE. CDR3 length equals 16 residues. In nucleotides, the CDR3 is TGTGCCAGCAGCGTAGATTGGGGCAGGGAAACAGATACGCAGTATTTT. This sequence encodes CASSVDWGRETDTQYF.

DNA for the CDR3: TGTGCCAGCAGCTTAACCGGGGGGGTAAATCAGCCCCAGCATTTT. Translating gives CASSLTGGVNQPQHF. V usage is TRBV7-3 and J usage is TRBJ1-5; a weak D match, TRBD1 (5 bases). The V end lost 0 bases, the J end lost 4 bases, and 10 bases lay between the germline ends. CDR1 is SGHTA and CDR2 is FQGTGA in the germline V gene. The CDR3 extends over 15 amino acids.

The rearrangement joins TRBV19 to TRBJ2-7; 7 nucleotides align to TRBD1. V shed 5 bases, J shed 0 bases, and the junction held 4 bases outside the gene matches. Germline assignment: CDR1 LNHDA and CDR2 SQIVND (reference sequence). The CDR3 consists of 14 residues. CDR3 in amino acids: CASSPDRVSYEQYF. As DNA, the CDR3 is TGTGCCAGTAGTCCTGACAGGGTCTCCTACGAGCAGTACTTC.

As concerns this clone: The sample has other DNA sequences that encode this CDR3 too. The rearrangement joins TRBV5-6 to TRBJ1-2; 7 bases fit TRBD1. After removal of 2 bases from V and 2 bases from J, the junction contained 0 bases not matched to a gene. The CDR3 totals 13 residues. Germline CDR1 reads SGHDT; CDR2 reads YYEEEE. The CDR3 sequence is CASSLQGNYGYTF. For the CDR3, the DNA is TGTGCCAGCAGCTTACAGGGGAACTATGGCTACACCTTC.

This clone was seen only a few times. CDR3 nucleotides: TGTGCCAGCAGCCTTAATCTGACACCCCTCGAGCAGTACTTC. This translates into CASSLNLTPLEQYF. This sequence joins TRBV14 and TRBJ2-7; the D is unclear. Trimming left V 4 bases short and J 6 bases short, with 16 bases between. This CDR3 has 14 amino acids. Germline lookup yields CDR1 SGHDN and CDR2 FVKESK.

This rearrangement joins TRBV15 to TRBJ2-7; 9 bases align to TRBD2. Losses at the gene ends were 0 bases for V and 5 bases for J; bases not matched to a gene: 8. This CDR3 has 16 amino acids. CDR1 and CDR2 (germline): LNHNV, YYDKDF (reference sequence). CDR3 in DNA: TGTGCCACCAGCAGAGATGGGAGCGGGGGGAGGGACGAGCAGTACTTC. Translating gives CATSRDGSGGRDEQYF.

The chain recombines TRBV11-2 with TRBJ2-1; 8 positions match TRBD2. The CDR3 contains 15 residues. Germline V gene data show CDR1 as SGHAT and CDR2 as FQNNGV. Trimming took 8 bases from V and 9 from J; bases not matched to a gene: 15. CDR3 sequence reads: CASAVAGYNWGEQFF. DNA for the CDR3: TGTGCCAGCGCGGTAGCGGGATATAATTGGGGTGAGCAGTTCTTC.